The 28 T cell receptor beta chains reported below all come from one sample, sequenced in a study of blood T cell repertoires in COVID-19. Data came from immunoSEQ multiplex PCR; TCRdb stores just in-frame clones and leaves some out. The repertoire holds some 250,000 clones, with approximately 86% as singletons. Sequences were obtained from peripheral blood. The source is a woman aged 55 to 70 with COVID-19, enrolled during active disease.

This clone showed up just a few times. V gene TRBV7-8 combines with J gene TRBJ1-1; a possible D gene is TRBD1 (5 bases). CDR1 is SGHVS, CDR2 FQNEAQ, per germline. Trimming pared 5 bases from V and 3 bases from J, leaving 25 bases between. The CDR3 has 18 amino acids. The CDR3 region is CASSPSGQGGVFDTEAFF. DNA for the CDR3: TGTGCCAGCAGCCCCTCCGGCCAGGGAGGTGTTTTTGACACTGAAGCTTTCTTT. Filled out from reference TRBV7-8 and TRBJ1-1, the complete variable domain reads GAGVSQSPRYKVAKRGQDVALRCDPISGHVSLFWYQQALGQGPEFLTYFQNEAQLDKSGLPSDRFFAERPEGSVSTLKIQRTQQEDSAVYLCASSPSGQGGVFDTEAFFGQGTRLTVV.

The chain combines TRBV27 with TRBJ1-1, with D hard to call. The V end lost 1 base, the J end lost 4 bases, and 10 bases lay between the germline ends. CDR1 MNHEY and CDR2 SMNVEV come from the germline V gene (reference sequence). The CDR3 has 14 amino acids. The CDR3: CASSLFPGFTEAFF. The CDR3 DNA reads as TGTGCCAGCAGTTTATTTCCGGGATTCACTGAAGCTTTCTTT.

On this clone itself: Relative to the germline gene, one junction end is altered; a read error may explain this. The CDR3 region is CARRSSGTEHQGAVF. Written as DNA, the CDR3 is TGTGCCAGAAGAAGCTCCGGGACAGAACACCAGGGAGCTGTTTTT. The chain couples TRBV2 to TRBJ2-2, with 7 bases aligning to TRBD1. Germline V gene data show CDR1 as SNHLY and CDR2 as FYNNEI. The CDR3 runs 15 residues. Looking up the rest from reference TRBV2 and TRBJ2-2 gives the full variable domain: EPEVTQTPSHQVTQMGQEVILRCVPISNHLYFYWYRQILGQKVEFLVSFYNNEISEKSEIFDDQFSVERPDGSNFTLKIRSTKLEDSAMYFCARRSSGTEHQGAVFGEGSRLTVL.

Only one count was recorded for this clone. The chain uses TRBV5-1 and TRBJ2-1, with 7 positions matching TRBD2. CDR3 length: 13 residues. V trimming: 3 bases; J trimming: 7 bases; junction bases outside the gene matches: 4. Germline V gene sequence: CDR1 SGHRS, CDR2 YFSETQ. CDR3 amino acids: CASSSLAENEQFF. For the CDR3, the DNA is TGCGCCAGCAGCTCCCTAGCGGAGAATGAGCAGTTCTTC.

The chain links TRBV7-2 to TRBJ1-2; 8 bases are shared with TRBD1. V lost 1 base, J lost 2 bases, and 6 bases stayed unmatched. Germline V gene sequence: CDR1 SGHTA, CDR2 FQGNSA. The CDR3 has 16 amino acids. The DNA of the CDR3 is TGTGCCAGCAGCTTAGGGGGGACAGGCATCAACTATGGCTACACCTTC. This codes for CASSLGGTGINYGYTF. Looking up the rest from reference TRBV7-2 and TRBJ1-2 gives the full variable domain: GAGVSQSPSNKVTEKGKDVELRCDPISGHTALYWYRQSLGQGLEFLIYFQGNSAPDKSGLPSDRFSAERTGGSVSTLTIQRTQQEDSAVYLCASSLGGTGINYGYTFGSGTRLTVV.

This clone has a handful of counts. The CDR3 loop reads CASSLQPTTQGYPYEQYF. The CDR3, as DNA: TGTGCCAGCAGTTTACAGCCCACAACGCAGGGGTACCCCTACGAGCAGTACTTC. The chain uses TRBV28 and TRBJ2-7; weak D call: TRBD1 (6 bases). V lost 2 bases and J lost 2, with 22 bases in between. Germline V gene lookup returns CDR1 MDHEN and CDR2 SYDVKM. The CDR3 is made up of 18 amino acids.

The chain has TRBV3-1 (or the pseudogene TRBV3-2) and TRBJ2-1; D is perhaps TRBD2 (5 bases). The CDR3 has 14 amino acids. Germline-derived CDR1 and CDR2 are LGHDT and YNNKEL (reference sequence). Trimming removed 2 bases from V and 7 bases from J, with 12 bases in between. The CDR3 nucleotides are TGTGCCAGCAGCCAACCTCTCCCGGGGAATGAGCAGTTCTTC. Amino acids: CASSQPLPGNEQFF.

This clone showed up many times. V usage is TRBV11-2 and J usage is TRBJ2-7, with 10 bases that match TRBD2. The CDR3 has 15 residues. Per germline, CDR1 SGHAT and CDR2 FQNNGV. V lost 2 bases to trimming and J lost 6 bases; unmatched junction nucleotides: 7. As DNA, the CDR3 is TGTGCCAGCAGCTTAAGGGCTAGCGGGAGTTCCGAGCAGTACTTC. Amino acid sequence: CASSLRASGSSEQYF.

This chain's CDR3 is CASSSGGWQIGNTIYF. DNA of the CDR3: TGTGCCAGCAGTTCAGGGGGTTGGCAGATTGGAAACACCATATATTTT. The rearrangement links TRBV27 to TRBJ1-3; 7 nucleotides align to TRBD1. This CDR3 spans 16 amino acids. The V segment lost 4 bases and the J segment 3 bases; nucleotides outside the gene matches: 9. Per the germline V gene, CDR1 is MNHEY and CDR2 is SMNVEV (reference sequence).

The V call is TRBV4-1, the J call TRBJ2-7; unclear D gene. CDR3 size: 14 residues. Germline CDR1 reads MGHRA; CDR2 reads YSYEKL. Trimming left V 3 bases short and J 3 bases short, with 12 bases between. CDR3 in amino acids: CASSQVPDNYEQYF. The CDR3 DNA is TGCGCCAGCAGCCAGGTCCCAGATAACTACGAGCAGTACTTC.

This clone was seen just once. The chain uses TRBV28 and TRBJ2-1, with 8 nucleotides matching TRBD1. The CDR3 length is 16 residues. In germline, CDR1 is MDHEN, CDR2 SYDVKM. J gave up 4 bases and V 5 bases, and 10 bases lay outside the gene matches. The CDR3 bases are TGTGCCAGCAGTCGATCCGGGACAGGATTTTACAATGAGCAGTTCTTC. Translated: CASSRSGTGFYNEQFF.

V gene TRBV5-5 combines with J gene TRBJ2-5; the match to TRBD1 covers 9 bases. CDR1 SGHKS and CDR2 YYEKEE come from the germline V gene (reference sequence). V was clipped by 5 bases and J by 5 bases; unmatched bases: 7. The CDR3 is 14 amino acids. CDR3 protein: CASRVTGGLETQYF. CDR3 coding DNA: TGTGCCAGCAGGGTCACAGGGGGCCTGGAGACCCAGTACTTC.

The V call is TRBV14, the J call TRBJ1-1; D is ambiguous. Deletions cut 4 bases from V and 6 bases from J, with 15 bases between. Germline V gives CDR1 SGHDN, CDR2 FVKESK. CDR3 size: 14 residues. CDR3 in DNA: TGTGCCAGCAGCCGGCCAGGAGGGAGGGCTGAAGCTTTCTTT. Its translation: CASSRPGGRAEAFF. Combining the CDR3 with reference TRBV14 and TRBJ1-1 gives the whole variable domain EAGVTQFPSHSVIEKGQTVTLRCDPISGHDNLYWYRRVMGKEIKFLLHFVKESKQDESGMPNNRFLAERTGGTYSTLKVQPAELEDSGVYFCASSRPGGRAEAFFGQGTRLTVV.

This clone has just a few counts. The chain combines TRBV3-1 (or the pseudogene TRBV3-2) with TRBJ2-5; no clear D. Germline V gene data show CDR1 as LGHDT and CDR2 as YNNKEL (reference sequence). The CDR3 length is 13 residues. The V end was cut by 2 bases, the J end by 1 base, with 5 bases between. As DNA, the CDR3 is TGTGCCAGCAGCCAAAGAGCCCAAGAGACCCAGTACTTC. It is translated as CASSQRAQETQYF.

V usage is TRBV15 and J usage is TRBJ2-1; no clear D gene. This CDR3 has 14 residues. Germline-derived CDR1 and CDR2 are LNHNV and YYDKDF (reference sequence). V shed 0 bases and J shed 3 bases, with 6 bases lying between them. CDR3 residues: CATSRDRYYNEQFF. The CDR3 DNA follows: TGTGCCACCAGCAGAGACCGTTACTACAATGAGCAGTTCTTC.

The chain recombines TRBV6-6 with TRBJ2-5; 12 positions agree with TRBD2. There are 17 residues in the CDR3. V lost 5 bases and J lost 3; bases outside the gene matches: 10. In germline, CDR1 is MNHNY, CDR2 SVGAGI (reference sequence). CDR3 residues: CASSPRLAGVGEETQYF. The CDR3 DNA reads as TGTGCCAGCAGTCCCCGACTAGCGGGAGTAGGAGAAGAGACCCAGTACTTC.

This clone has just one count. The chain couples TRBV4-2 to TRBJ2-7, with 9 bases that match TRBD1. Germline assignment: CDR1 LGHNA and CDR2 YNFKEQ. Losses at the gene ends were 6 bases for V and 5 bases for J; bases not matched to a gene: 11. The CDR3 extends over 15 amino acids. This CDR3 is CASRLDGTGYDEQYF. For the CDR3, the DNA is TGTGCCAGCAGACTTGACGGGACAGGGTACGACGAGCAGTACTTC.

The chain combines TRBV9 with TRBJ2-1; 11 nucleotides line up with TRBD2. CDR1 is SGDLS and CDR2 is YYNGEE in the germline V gene. The CDR3 has 15 residues. The V gene end was trimmed by 0 bases and the J gene end by 7 bases; junction bases not matched to a gene: 3. CDR3: CASSVGSGRGNEQFF. CDR3 coding DNA: TGTGCCAGCAGCGTAGGTAGCGGGAGGGGGAATGAGCAGTTCTTC.

The CDR3 sequence: CATEGSGGYGYTF. The CDR3 DNA reads as TGTGCCACAGAGGGCTCAGGAGGCTATGGCTACACCTTC. The chain uses TRBV24-1 and TRBJ1-2; D gene ambiguous. The germline V and J ends were trimmed by 10 bases and 4 bases, with 15 bases remaining between them. CDR3 length: 13 amino acids. Per the germline V gene, CDR1 is KGHDR and CDR2 is SFDVKD.

CDR3 DNA: TGCAGTGCCAGTCCGGGACAGGGGGGGACCCAGTACTTC. Protein sequence: CSASPGQGGTQYF. The chain employs TRBV20-1 and TRBJ2-5; 11 bases agree with TRBD1. This CDR3 is 13 amino acids long. Germline trimming cut 6 bases from V and 7 bases from J; bases unmatched to any gene: 7. CDR1 DFQATT and CDR2 SNEGSKA come from the germline V gene (reference sequence).

The sample holds one count of this clone. The chain employs TRBV2 and TRBJ2-7; TRBD1 is a possible D gene (6 bases). Looked up from germline, CDR1 is SNHLY and CDR2 is FYNNEI. V lost 7 bases and J 5 bases, leaving 12 bases between the germline ends. CDR3 length: 12 amino acids. CDR3 nucleotide sequence: TGTGCCAGCAACCACAGGGCGAACGAGCAGTACTTC. It translates to CASNHRANEQYF.

In its sample, this clone was seen a few times. The chain has TRBV7-9 and TRBJ1-2; D remains ambiguous. V was trimmed by 1 base and J by 8 bases, leaving 14 bases between them. Germline CDR1 is SEHNR and CDR2 is FQNEAQ (reference sequence). The CDR3 spans 14 residues. The CDR3 DNA is TGTGCCAGCAGCTTAGGGGCCCGGCAGGAAGGCTACACCTTC. Protein sequence: CASSLGARQEGYTF.

This clone was observed a single time. CDR3 nucleotide sequence: TGTGCCAGCAGAAGCGAGGGGACACCGAACACTGAAGCTTTCTTT. This codes for CASRSEGTPNTEAFF. V usage is TRBV6-5 and J usage is TRBJ1-1, with a weak D call TRBD1 (6 bases). From germline, CDR1 is MNHEY and CDR2 SVGAGI. CDR3 length equals 15 residues. V was cut by 6 bases and J by 1 base, with 15 bases left in between.

CDR3 sequence reads: CASSSWTSGRVYNEQFF. The CDR3 DNA reads as TGTGCCAGCAGCTCATGGACTAGCGGGAGGGTCTACAATGAGCAGTTCTTC. The chain links TRBV7-2 to TRBJ2-1; 15 positions match TRBD2. V shed 4 bases and J 3 bases; nucleotides not matched to a gene: 4. The CDR3 covers 17 residues. Germline V CDR1 and CDR2: SGHTA, FQGNSA.

CDR3 loop: CASSEDFVRDRDYGYTF. CDR3 bases: TGTGCCAGCAGTGAAGATTTTGTGAGGGACAGGGACTATGGCTACACCTTC. The chain carries TRBV2 and TRBJ1-2; 9 bases map to TRBD1. The trim removed 1 base at V and 3 bases at J, leaving 9 bases unmatched. The CDR3 is made up of 17 amino acids. The germline gives CDR1 SNHLY, CDR2 FYNNEI.

The V gene is TRBV27, the J gene TRBJ1-4; no firm D call. The V end lost 5 bases, the J end lost 0 bases, and 16 bases lay between the germline ends. The CDR3 totals 17 residues. Germline lookup yields CDR1 MNHEY and CDR2 SMNVEV (reference sequence). The CDR3 here is CASSPARAFATNEKLFF. The CDR3 nucleotides are TGTGCCAGCAGTCCCGCGCGGGCGTTCGCAACTAATGAAAAACTGTTTTTT.

This clone was counted once. The chain carries TRBV28 and TRBJ2-1, with D perhaps matching TRBD1 (6 bases). The CDR3 runs 16 residues. The germline V gene encodes CDR1 MDHEN and CDR2 SYDVKM. The V gene lost 6 bases and the J gene lost 9 bases, with 24 bases spanning the gap. CDR3 residues: CASSIPRGERKSEQFF. In DNA form, the CDR3 reads TGTGCCAGCAGCATTCCCAGGGGAGAACGGAAGAGTGAGCAGTTCTTC.

The chain links TRBV6-5 to TRBJ2-7, with TRBD2 matching 13 bases. V lost 7 bases, J lost 4 bases, and 7 bases stayed unmatched. Germline CDR1 is MNHEY and CDR2 is SVGAGI. The CDR3 extends over 15 amino acids. CDR3 in DNA: TGTGCCAGCATACCGGGACTAGCGGGGCCGTACGAGCAGTACTTC. This codes for CASIPGLAGPYEQYF.